These T cell receptor beta chains were read from a single sample in a study of blood T cell repertoires in COVID-19. The assay was immunoSEQ multiplex PCR, and TCRdb's table has in-frame clones only and misses some. Here the sample spans 250,000 to 300,000 clones, roughly 93% being singletons. Sequencing was carried out using PBMCs or T cells enriched from blood (not recorded which). The receptors stem from a woman between 35 and 50 years old with acute COVID-19. Each CDR3 is given with its conserved first and last residue. The D gene is left open where the match is weak. Size tells how often a clone was seen (once, few, many) or the class of an expanded clone, and some rows leave it out.

TRBJ2-5 | TRBV15 | - | - | TGTGCCACCAGCAGATTTCTGGGGGGAGAGACCCAGTACTTC | CATSRFLGGETQYF
TRBJ1-1 | TRBV12-3/TRBV12-4 | - | - | TGTGCCGTCGCGCAAGTCAACACTGAAGCTTTCTTT | CAVAQVNTEAFF
TRBJ2-2 | TRBV4-3 | TRBD1 | - | TGCGCCAGCAGCCGAGGGACAGGGGGCAACACCGGGGAGCTGTTTTTT | CASSRGTGGNTGELFF
TRBJ2-5 | TRBV5-4 | TRBD2 | - | TGTGCCAGCAGCTTGGATCTCAGCGGGGGGGAACAAGAGACCCAGTACTTC | CASSLDLSGGEQETQYF
TRBJ1-5 | TRBV12-5 | - | - | TGTGCTAGTGGTTTGGATGCCCGACATCTTCCTAGCAATCAGCCCCAGCATTTT | CASGLDARHLPSNQPQHF
TRBJ2-2 | TRBV7-9 | TRBD2 | - | TGTGCCAGCAGGGGACTAGACGGGTTGCTGTTTTTT | CASRGLDGLLFF
TRBJ1-2 | TRBV5-4 | - | - | TGTGCCAGCACCTCCATGGGTCGGGGGGATGGCTACACCTTC | CASTSMGRGDGYTF
TRBJ2-7 | TRBV19 | TRBD2 | once | TGTGCCAGTAGTATTAGACTAGCTGTGACTTACGAGCAGTACTTC | CASSIRLAVTYEQYF
TRBJ2-7 | TRBV7-9 | TRBD2 | few | TGTGCCAGCAGCTCAGTCCCGGGACTAGCGGGAGGGCTCAACGAGCAGTACTTC | CASSSVPGLAGGLNEQYF
TRBJ2-3 | TRBV6-5 | - | - | TGTGCCAGCAGTACGGGGACTAGCACAGATACGCAGTATTTT | CASSTGTSTDTQYF
TRBJ2-2 | TRBV11-2 | - | - | TGTGCCAGCAGCTACGGGGGCACCGGGGAGCTGTTTTTT | CASSYGGTGELFF
TRBJ2-2 | TRBV7-5 | - | - | TGTGCCGGGACTAGCGGACGAAAAGAGAACACCGGGGAGCTGTTTTTT | CAGTSGRKENTGELFF
TRBJ1-5 | TRBV3-1/TRBV3-2 | - | - | TGTGCCAGCAGCAACAGCCATCGCAATCAGCCCCAGCATTTT | CASSNSHRNQPQHF
TRBJ1-2 | TRBV28 | - | - | TGTGCCAGCAGCACCCTCGGGGGCTATGGCTACACCTTC | CASSTLGGYGYTF
TRBJ1-1 | TRBV5-1 | - | - | TGCGCCAGCAGCTTGGTCAGGGTGGGCACTGAAGCTTTCTTT | CASSLVRVGTEAFF
TRBJ2-2 | TRBV4-3 | - | - | TGCGCCAGCAGCCGGCATGGCTCTCCCGGGGAGCTGTTTTTT | CASSRHGSPGELFF
TRBJ1-2 | TRBV29-1 | TRBD1 | - | TGCAGCGCCGGCGGAACAGGGGTCTTCTATGGCTACACCTTC | CSAGGTGVFYGYTF
TRBJ1-3 | TRBV7-2 | - | - | TGTGCCAGCAGCTTCCCCCCCGTCTCTGGAAACACCATATATTTT | CASSFPPVSGNTIYF
TRBJ1-2 | TRBV30 | - | - | TGTGCCTGGAGTGTTGAGGTTAACTATGGCTACACCTTC | CAWSVEVNYGYTF
TRBJ2-1 | TRBV5-4 | TRBD2 | - | TGTGCCAGCAGCCGTGGGACTAGCGGGAGCTACAATGAGCAGTTCTTC | CASSRGTSGSYNEQFF
TRBJ1-4 | TRBV6-5 | TRBD1 | - | TGTGCCAGCAGAGCACAGGGGGCGGCTGAAAAACTGTTTTTT | CASRAQGAAEKLFF
TRBJ2-1 | TRBV4-2 | - | - | TGTGCCAGCAGCCAAGAGGGAGGAAACTACAATGAGCAGTTCTTC | CASSQEGGNYNEQFF
TRBJ2-5 | TRBV4-1 | - | - | TGCGCCAGCAGCCGTTTCAGTGAGGGGGAGGAGACCCAGTACTTC | CASSRFSEGEETQYF
TRBJ1-4 | TRBV15 | - | - | TGTGCCACCAGCAGAGATTGGGGGGTTAATAATGAAAAACTGTTTTTT | CATSRDWGVNNEKLFF
TRBJ1-6 | TRBV2 | - | - | TGTGCCAGCAGTGAAAGGGGAGGAGGCTTCAATAATTCACCCCTCCACTTT | CASSERGGGFNNSPLHF
TRBJ1-2 | TRBV5-1 | TRBD1 | - | TGCGCCAGCAGCTCACGGACAGGATCTAACTATGGCTACACCTTC | CASSSRTGSNYGYTF
TRBJ2-7 | TRBV6-5 | TRBD1 | few | TGTGCCAGCAGTTACGGACAGGGTTCCTACGAGCAGTACTTC | CASSYGQGSYEQYF
TRBJ2-3 | TRBV5-1 | - | - | TGCGCCAGCAGCTTGGCAACAGCAATCACAGATACGCAGTATTTT | CASSLATAITDTQYF